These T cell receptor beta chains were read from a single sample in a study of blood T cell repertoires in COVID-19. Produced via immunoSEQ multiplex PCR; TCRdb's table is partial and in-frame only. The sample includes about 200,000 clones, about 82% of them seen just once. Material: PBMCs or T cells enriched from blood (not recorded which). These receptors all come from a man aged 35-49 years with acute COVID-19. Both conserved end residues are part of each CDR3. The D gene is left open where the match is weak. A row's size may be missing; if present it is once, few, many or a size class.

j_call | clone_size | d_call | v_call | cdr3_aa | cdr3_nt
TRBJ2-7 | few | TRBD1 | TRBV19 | CASSIVGTGEVYEQYF | TGTGCCAGTAGTATAGTCGGGACAGGGGAAGTCTACGAGCAGTACTTC
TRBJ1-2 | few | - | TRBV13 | CASSLTGPTNYGYTF | TGTGCCAGCAGCTTAACAGGGCCGACTAACTATGGCTACACCTTC
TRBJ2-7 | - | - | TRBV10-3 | CAISAAGPYEQYF | TGTGCCATCAGTGCGGCAGGGCCCTACGAGCAGTACTTC
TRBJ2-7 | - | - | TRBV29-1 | CSVGQPYEQYF | TGCAGCGTTGGACAGCCCTACGAGCAGTACTTC
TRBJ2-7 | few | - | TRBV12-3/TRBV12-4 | CASSLKSLHEQYF | TGTGCCAGCAGTTTAAAGAGCCTCCACGAGCAGTACTTC
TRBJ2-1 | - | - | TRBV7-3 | CASSLTIIGHGGDEQFF | TGTGCCAGCAGCTTAACGATCATCGGACACGGAGGGGATGAGCAGTTCTTC
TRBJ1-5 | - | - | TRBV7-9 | CASSLGAGGDNQPQHF | TGTGCCAGCAGCTTAGGGGCGGGCGGCGACAATCAGCCCCAGCATTTT
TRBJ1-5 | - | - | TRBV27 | CASSLGIHNQPQHF | TGTGCCAGCAGTTTGGGCATCCACAATCAGCCCCAGCATTTT
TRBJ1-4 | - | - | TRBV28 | CASSRTEHPTNEKLFF | TGTGCCAGCAGTAGGACAGAACACCCAACTAATGAAAAACTGTTTTTT
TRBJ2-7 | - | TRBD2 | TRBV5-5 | CASSLRGLAGDLKEQYF | TGTGCCAGCAGCTTGAGGGGACTAGCGGGTGACCTTAAGGAGCAGTACTTC
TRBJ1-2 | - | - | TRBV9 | CASSVVRSVGHGYTF | TGTGCCAGCAGCGTAGTTCGGTCGGTGGGGCATGGCTACACCTTC
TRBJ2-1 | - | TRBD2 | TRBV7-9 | CASSLEVGGRALNEQFF | TGTGCCAGCAGCTTAGAGGTGGGCGGGAGGGCCCTTAATGAGCAGTTCTTC
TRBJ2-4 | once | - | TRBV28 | CASSGGGLENIQYF | TGTGCCAGCAGTGGGGGGGGGCTAGAAAACATTCAGTACTTC
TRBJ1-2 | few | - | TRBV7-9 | CASSLRGYGYTF | TGTGCCAGCAGCTTACGGGGCTATGGCTACACCTTC
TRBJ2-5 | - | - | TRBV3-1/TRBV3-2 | CASSQILGTQETQYF | TGTGCCAGCAGCCAAATCCTAGGAACGCAAGAGACCCAGTACTTC
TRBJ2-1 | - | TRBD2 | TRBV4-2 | CASSQNPTSGREQFF | TGTGCCAGCAGCCAAAACCCGACTAGCGGGAGGGAGCAGTTCTTC
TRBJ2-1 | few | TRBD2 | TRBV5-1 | CASSFNEREGGEQFF | TGCGCCAGCAGCTTCAATGAGCGGGAGGGGGGTGAGCAGTTCTTC
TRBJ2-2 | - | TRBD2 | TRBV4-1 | CASSRFPGASGSTGELFF | TGCGCCAGCAGCCGCTTCCCGGGGGCTAGCGGGAGCACCGGGGAGCTGTTTTTT
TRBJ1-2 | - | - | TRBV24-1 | CATSDFRQEGGYTF | TGTGCCACCAGTGATTTTCGGCAGGAGGGTGGCTACACCTTC
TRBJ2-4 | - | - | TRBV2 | CASRLDGTKNIQYF | TGTGCCAGCCGCCTAGACGGGACCAAAAACATTCAGTACTTC
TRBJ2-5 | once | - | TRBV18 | CASSPQGNQETQYF | TGTGCCAGCTCACCCCAGGGTAACCAAGAGACCCAGTACTTC
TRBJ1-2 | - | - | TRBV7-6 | CASSLQGDGYTF | TGTGCCAGCAGCTTACAAGGAGATGGCTACACCTTC
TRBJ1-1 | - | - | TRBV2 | CASSDRYTEAFF | TGTGCCAGCAGTGACAGGTACACTGAAGCTTTCTTT
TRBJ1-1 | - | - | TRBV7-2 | CAVGGGSEAFF | TGTGCGGTTGGGGGCGGATCCGAAGCTTTCTTT
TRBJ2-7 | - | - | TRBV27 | CASRYRVEYEQYF | TGTGCCAGCAGATACAGGGTGGAATACGAGCAGTACTTC
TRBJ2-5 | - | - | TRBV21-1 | CASSKRRGLAGDLGTQYF | TGTGCCAGCAGCAAGAGAAGGGGACTAGCGGGAGATCTGGGGACCCAGTACTTC
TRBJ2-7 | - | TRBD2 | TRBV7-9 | CASSSTGLADYEQYF | TGTGCCAGCAGCTCTACGGGACTAGCGGATTACGAGCAGTACTTC
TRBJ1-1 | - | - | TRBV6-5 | CASSPSWSSNTEAFF | TGTGCCAGCAGTCCCTCTTGGAGTTCGAACACTGAAGCTTTCTTT
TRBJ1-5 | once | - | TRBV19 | CASSRGNQPQHF | TGTGCCAGTAGTCGGGGCAATCAGCCCCAGCATTTT
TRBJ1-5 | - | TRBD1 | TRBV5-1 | CASSVGQGAQPQHF | TGCGCCAGCAGCGTCGGACAGGGAGCTCAGCCCCAGCATTTT
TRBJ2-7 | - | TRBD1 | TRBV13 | CASRSQGSTYEQYF | TGTGCCAGCAGGTCACAGGGGAGCACCTACGAGCAGTACTTC
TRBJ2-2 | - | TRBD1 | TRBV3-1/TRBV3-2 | CASSRKGTVNNGELFF | TGTGCCAGCAGCCGCAAGGGGACAGTGAACAACGGGGAGCTGTTTTTT
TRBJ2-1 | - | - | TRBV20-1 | CSASLGGVFNEQFF | TGCAGTGCTAGTCTCGGCGGGGTCTTTAATGAGCAGTTCTTC
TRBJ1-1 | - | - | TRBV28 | CASSLGQSTNTEAFF | TGTGCCAGCAGTTTAGGACAGAGCACGAACACTGAAGCTTTCTTT
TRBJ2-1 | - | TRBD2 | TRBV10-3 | CAISGRDGLAANEQFF | TGTGCCATCAGTGGCAGGGATGGACTAGCGGCTAATGAGCAGTTCTTC
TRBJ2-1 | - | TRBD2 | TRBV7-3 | CASSLRTSGLNEQFF | TGTGCCAGCAGTCTTCGCACTAGCGGGCTTAATGAGCAGTTCTTC
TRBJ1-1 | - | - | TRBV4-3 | CASSQDITGWAFF | TGCGCCAGCAGCCAAGATATAACAGGGTGGGCTTTCTTT
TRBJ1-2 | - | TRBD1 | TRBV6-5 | CASRVTQGAYGYTF | TGTGCCAGCAGGGTAACACAGGGGGCCTATGGCTACACCTTC
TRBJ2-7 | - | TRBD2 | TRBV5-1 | CASSGGVGSTYEQYF | TGCGCCAGCAGCGGGGGGGTAGGTTCTACCTACGAGCAGTACTTC
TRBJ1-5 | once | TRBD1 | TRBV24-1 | CATSSGGKGNQPQHF | TGTGCCACGTCTTCAGGGGGCAAAGGGAATCAGCCCCAGCATTTT
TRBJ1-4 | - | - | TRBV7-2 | CASSRGAGELFF | TGTGCCAGCAGCCGGGGGGCCGGAGAACTGTTTTTT
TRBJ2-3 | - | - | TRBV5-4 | CASSAEGQSTDTQYF | TGTGCCAGCAGCGCGGAGGGACAGAGCACAGATACGCAGTATTTT